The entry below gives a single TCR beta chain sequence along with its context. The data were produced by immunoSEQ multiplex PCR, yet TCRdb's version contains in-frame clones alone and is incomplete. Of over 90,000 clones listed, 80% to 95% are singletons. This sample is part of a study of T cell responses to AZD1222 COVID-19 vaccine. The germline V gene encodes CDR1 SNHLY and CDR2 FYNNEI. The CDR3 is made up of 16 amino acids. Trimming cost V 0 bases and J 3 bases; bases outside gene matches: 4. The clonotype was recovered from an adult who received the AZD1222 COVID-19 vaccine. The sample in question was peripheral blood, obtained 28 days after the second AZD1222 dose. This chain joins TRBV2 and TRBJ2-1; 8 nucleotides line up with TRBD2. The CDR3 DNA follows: TGTGCCAGCAGTGAAGCGCCGAGCGGGGGCTACAATGAGCAGTTCTTC. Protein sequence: CASSEAPSGGYNEQFF.